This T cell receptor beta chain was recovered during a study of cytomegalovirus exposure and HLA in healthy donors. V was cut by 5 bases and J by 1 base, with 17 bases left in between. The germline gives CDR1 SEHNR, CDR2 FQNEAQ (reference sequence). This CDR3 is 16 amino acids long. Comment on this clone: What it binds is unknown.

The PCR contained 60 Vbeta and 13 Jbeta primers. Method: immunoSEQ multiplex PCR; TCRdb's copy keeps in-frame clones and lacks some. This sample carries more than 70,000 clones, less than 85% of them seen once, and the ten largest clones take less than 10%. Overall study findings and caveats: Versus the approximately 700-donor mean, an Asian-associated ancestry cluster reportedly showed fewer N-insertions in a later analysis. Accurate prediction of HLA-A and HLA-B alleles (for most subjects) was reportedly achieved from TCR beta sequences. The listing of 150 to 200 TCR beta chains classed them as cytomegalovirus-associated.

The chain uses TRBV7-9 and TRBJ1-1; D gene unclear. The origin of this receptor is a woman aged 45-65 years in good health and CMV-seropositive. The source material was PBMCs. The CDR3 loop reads CASSARGEGGNTEAFF. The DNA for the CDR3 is TGTGCCAGCAGCGCACGGGGTGAGGGTGGGAACACTGAAGCTTTCTTT. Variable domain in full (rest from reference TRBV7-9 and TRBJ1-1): DTGVSQNPRHKITKRGQNVTFRCDPISEHNRLYWYRQTLGQGPEFLTYFQNEAQLEKSRLLSDRFSAERPKGSFSTLEIQRTEQGDSAMYLCASSARGEGGNTEAFFGQGTRLTVV.